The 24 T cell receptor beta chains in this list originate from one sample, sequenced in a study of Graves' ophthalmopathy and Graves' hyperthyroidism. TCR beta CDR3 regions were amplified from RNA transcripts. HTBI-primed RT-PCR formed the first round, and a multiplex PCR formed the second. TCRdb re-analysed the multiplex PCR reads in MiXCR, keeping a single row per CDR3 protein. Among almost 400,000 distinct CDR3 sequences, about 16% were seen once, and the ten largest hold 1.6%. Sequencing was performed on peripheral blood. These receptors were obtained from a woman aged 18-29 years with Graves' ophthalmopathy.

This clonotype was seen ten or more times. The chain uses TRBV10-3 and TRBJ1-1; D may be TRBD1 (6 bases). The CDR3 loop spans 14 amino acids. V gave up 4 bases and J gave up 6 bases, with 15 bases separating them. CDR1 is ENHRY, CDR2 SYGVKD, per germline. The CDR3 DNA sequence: TGTGCCATCAGTGGAACAGGGCCCCTTTCTGAAGCTTTCTTT. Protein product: CAISGTGPLSEAFF.

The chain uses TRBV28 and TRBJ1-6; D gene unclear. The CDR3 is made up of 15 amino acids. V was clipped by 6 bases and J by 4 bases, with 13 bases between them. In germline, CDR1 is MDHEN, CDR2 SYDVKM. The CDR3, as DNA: TGTGCCAGCAGCGACGGTGAGGGATATAATTCACCCCTCCACTTT. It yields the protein CASSDGEGYNSPLHF.

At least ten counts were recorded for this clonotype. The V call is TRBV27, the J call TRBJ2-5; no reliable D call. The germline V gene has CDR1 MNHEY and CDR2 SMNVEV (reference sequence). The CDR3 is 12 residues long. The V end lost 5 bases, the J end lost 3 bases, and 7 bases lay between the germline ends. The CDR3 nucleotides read TGTGCCAGCAGTCCGGATGAAGAGACCCAGTACTTC. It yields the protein CASSPDEETQYF.

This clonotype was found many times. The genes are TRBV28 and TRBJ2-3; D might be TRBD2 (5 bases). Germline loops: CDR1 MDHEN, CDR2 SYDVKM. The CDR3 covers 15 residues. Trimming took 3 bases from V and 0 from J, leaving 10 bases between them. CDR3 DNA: TGTGCCAGCAGTTTTCGGGAATCTAGCACAGATACGCAGTATTTT. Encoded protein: CASSFRESSTDTQYF.

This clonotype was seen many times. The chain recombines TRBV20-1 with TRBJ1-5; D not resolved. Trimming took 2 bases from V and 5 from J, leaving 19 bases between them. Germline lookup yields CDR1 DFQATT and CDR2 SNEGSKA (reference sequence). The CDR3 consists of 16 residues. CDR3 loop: CSARLRTTLPHQPQHF. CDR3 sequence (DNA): TGCAGTGCTAGACTGCGTACAACCCTCCCCCATCAGCCCCAGCATTTT.

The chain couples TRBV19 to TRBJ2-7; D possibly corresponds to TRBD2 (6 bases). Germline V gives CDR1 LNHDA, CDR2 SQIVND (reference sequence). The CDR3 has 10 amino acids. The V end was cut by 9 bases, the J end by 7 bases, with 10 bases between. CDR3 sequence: CASHRGEQYF. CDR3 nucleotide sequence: TGTGCCAGCCACCGGGGGGAGCAGTACTTC.

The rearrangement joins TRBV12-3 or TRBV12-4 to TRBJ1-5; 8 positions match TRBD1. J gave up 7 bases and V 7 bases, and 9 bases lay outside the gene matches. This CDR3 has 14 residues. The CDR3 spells CASNLQGVEQPQHF. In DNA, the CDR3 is TGTGCCAGCAACTTACAGGGGGTTGAACAGCCCCAGCATTTT.

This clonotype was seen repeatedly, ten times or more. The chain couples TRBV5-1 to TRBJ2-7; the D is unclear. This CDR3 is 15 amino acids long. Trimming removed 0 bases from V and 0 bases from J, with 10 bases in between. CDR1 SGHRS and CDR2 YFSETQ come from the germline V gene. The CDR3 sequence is CASSLGTVYSYEQYF. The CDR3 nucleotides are TGCGCCAGCAGCTTGGGAACAGTTTACTCCTACGAGCAGTACTTC. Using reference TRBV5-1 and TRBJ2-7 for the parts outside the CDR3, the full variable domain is KAGVTQTPRYLIKTRGQQVTLSCSPISGHRSVSWYQQTPGQGLQFLFEYFSETQRNKGNFPGRFSGRQFSNSRSEMNVSTLELGDSALYLCASSLGTVYSYEQYFGPGTRLTVT.

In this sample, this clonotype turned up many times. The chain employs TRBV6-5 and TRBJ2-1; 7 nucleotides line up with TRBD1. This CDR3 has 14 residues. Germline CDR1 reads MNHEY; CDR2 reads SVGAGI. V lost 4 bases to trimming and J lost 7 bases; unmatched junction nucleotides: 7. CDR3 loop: CASSSPGQLNEQFF. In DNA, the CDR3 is TGTGCCAGCAGTTCCCCGGGACAGTTAAATGAGCAGTTCTTC.

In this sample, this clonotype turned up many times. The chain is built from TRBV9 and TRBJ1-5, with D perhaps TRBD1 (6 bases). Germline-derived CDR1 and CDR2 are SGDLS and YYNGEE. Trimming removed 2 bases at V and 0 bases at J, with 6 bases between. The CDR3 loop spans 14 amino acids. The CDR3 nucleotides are TGTGCCAGCAGCGTGGGGGCTAGCAATCAGCCCCAGCATTTT. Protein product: CASSVGASNQPQHF.

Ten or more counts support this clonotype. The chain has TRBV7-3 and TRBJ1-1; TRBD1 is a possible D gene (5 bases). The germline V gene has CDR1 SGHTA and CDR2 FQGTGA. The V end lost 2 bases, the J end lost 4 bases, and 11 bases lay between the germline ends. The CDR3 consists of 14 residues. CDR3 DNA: TGTGCCAGCAGCTTAGAGGCAGGGCCCACTGAAGCTTTCTTT. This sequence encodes CASSLEAGPTEAFF.

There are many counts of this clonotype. The CDR3 is CATSRSTATSGNTIYF. The CDR3 region has the DNA TGTGCCACCAGCAGGTCTACAGCTACCTCTGGAAACACCATATATTTT. V gene TRBV15 combines with J gene TRBJ1-3; D is undetermined. Germline V gene data show CDR1 as LNHNV and CDR2 as YYDKDF (reference sequence). Trimming took off 3 bases at V and 0 bases at J, with 12 bases between the two ends. This CDR3 has 16 residues.

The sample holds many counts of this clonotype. CDR3 sequence: CASSSNRVNTEAFF. CDR3 DNA sequence: TGTGCCAGCAGTTCCAACAGGGTGAACACTGAAGCTTTCTTT. V is TRBV27 and J is TRBJ1-1; D is perhaps TRBD1 (6 bases). Per the germline V gene, CDR1 is MNHEY and CDR2 is SMNVEV (reference sequence). V was pared by 4 bases and J by 0 bases, with 9 bases between. The length of the CDR3 is 14 residues.

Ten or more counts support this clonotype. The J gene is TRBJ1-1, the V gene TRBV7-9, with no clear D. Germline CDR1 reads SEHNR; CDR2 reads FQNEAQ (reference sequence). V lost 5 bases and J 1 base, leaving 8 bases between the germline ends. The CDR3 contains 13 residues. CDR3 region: CASSGRRNTEAFF. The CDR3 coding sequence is TGTGCCAGCAGCGGACGGAGGAACACTGAAGCTTTCTTT.

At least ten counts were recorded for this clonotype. In DNA form, the CDR3 reads TGTGCCACCAGCTGCCCCGACCCAAACACTGAAGCTTTCTTT. Translated, it gives CATSCPDPNTEAFF. The rearrangement links TRBV15 to TRBJ1-1; D is unclear. CDR1 and CDR2 from the germline V gene are LNHNV and YYDKDF (reference sequence). V lost 5 bases to trimming and J lost 2 bases, with 12 bases between them. The CDR3 runs 14 residues.

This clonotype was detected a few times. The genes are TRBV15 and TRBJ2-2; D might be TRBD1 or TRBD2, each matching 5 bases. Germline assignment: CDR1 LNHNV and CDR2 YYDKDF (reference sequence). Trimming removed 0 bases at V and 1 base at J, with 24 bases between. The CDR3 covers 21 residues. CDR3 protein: CATSRDARRNQGEWNTGELFF. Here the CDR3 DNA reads TGTGCCACCAGCAGAGATGCGAGGAGAAACCAAGGGGAGTGGAACACCGGGGAGCTGTTTTTT.

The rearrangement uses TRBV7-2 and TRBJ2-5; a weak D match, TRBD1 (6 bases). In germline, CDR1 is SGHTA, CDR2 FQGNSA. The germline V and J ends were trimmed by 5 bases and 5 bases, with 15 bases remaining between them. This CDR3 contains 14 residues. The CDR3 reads CASSADSPRETQYF. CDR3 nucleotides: TGTGCCAGCAGCGCGGACAGTCCGAGGGAGACCCAGTACTTC.

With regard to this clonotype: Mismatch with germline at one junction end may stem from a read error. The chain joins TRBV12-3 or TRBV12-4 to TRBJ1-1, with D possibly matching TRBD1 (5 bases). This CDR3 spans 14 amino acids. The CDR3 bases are TGCGCCAGCTCGGGGCTAAGCATAGGGACTGAAGCTTTCTTT. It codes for CASSGLSIGTEAFF.

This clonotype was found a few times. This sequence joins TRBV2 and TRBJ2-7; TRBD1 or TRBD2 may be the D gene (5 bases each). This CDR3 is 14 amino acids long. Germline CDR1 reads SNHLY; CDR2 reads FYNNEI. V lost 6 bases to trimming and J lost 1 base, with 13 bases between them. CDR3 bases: TGTGCCAGCAGAATCCGGGACGGTTCCTACGAGCAGTACTTC. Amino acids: CASRIRDGSYEQYF.

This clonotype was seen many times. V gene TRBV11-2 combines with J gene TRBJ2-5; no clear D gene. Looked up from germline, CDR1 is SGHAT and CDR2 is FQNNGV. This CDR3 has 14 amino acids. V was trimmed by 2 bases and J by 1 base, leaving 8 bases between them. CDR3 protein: CASSLRKTQETQYF. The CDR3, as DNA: TGTGCCAGCAGCTTACGGAAAACCCAAGAGACCCAGTACTTC.

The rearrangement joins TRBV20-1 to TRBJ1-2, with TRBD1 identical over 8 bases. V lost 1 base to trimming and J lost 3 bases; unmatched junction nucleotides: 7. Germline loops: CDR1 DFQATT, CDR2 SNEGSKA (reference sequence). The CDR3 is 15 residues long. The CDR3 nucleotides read TGCAGTGCTAGAGGTTCCGGGACAGGAGACTATGGCTACACCTTC. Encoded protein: CSARGSGTGDYGYTF.

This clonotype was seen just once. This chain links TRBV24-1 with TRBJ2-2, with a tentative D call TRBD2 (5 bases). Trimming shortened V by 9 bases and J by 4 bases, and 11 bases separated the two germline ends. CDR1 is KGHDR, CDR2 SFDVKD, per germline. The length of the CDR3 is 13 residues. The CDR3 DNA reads TGTGCCACCGGCGGGCTCCTCACCGGGGAGCTGTTTTTT. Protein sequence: CATGGLLTGELFF.

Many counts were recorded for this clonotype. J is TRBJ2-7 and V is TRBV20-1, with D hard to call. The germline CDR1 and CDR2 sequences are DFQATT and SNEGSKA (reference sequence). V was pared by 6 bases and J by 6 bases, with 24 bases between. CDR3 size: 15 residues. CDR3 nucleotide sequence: TGCAGTGCCGTGGTCCGGGCCCAGAGGTGGCGCGAGCAGTACTTC. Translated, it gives CSAVVRAQRWREQYF.

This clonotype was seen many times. The CDR3 DNA reads TGTGCCAGCAGTTACACGACAGACGGCCCTAACTATGGCTACACCTTC. Protein product: CASSYTTDGPNYGYTF. This chain links TRBV6-2 or TRBV6-3 with TRBJ1-2, with D possibly matching TRBD1 (5 bases). The CDR3 has 16 amino acids. With 2 bases removed from V and 0 bases from J, the gap between germline ends came to 13 bases. The germline gives CDR1 MNHEY, CDR2 SVGEGT.